The following is a T cell receptor beta chain sequence with its context. After removal of 6 bases from V and 0 bases from J, the junction contained 6 bases not matched to a gene. The CDR3 runs 15 residues. CDR1 and CDR2 (germline): MNHEY, SVGAGI. The data are from a study of blood T cell repertoires in COVID-19. Method: immunoSEQ multiplex PCR; TCRdb's copy keeps in-frame clones and lacks some. Here the sample spans roughly 230,000 clones, about 88% being singletons. The sequenced sample was peripheral blood. V usage is TRBV6-5 and J usage is TRBJ2-3; TRBD1 agrees at 7 bases. The clonotype originates from a man aged 65 to 79 with acute or convalescent COVID-19. Written as DNA, the CDR3 is TGTGCCAGCAGAGACGGGACAGTTAGCACAGATACGCAGTATTTT. The encoded protein is CASRDGTVSTDTQYF.